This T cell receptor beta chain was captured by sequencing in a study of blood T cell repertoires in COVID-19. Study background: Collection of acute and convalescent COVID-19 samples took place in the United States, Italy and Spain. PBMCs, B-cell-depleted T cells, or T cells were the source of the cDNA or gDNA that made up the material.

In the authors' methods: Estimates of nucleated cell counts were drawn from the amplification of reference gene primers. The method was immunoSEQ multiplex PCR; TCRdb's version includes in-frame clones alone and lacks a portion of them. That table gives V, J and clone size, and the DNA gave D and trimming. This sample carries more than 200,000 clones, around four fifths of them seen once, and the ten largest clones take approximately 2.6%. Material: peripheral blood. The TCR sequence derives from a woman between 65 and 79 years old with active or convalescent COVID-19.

CDR3 residues: CASTSGTGAYEQYF. The DNA of the CDR3 is TGTGCCAGCACCTCTGGGACGGGAGCCTACGAGCAGTACTTC. V and J are TRBV28 and TRBJ2-7; D may be TRBD2 (6 bases). V lost 7 bases and J 2 bases, leaving 15 bases between the germline ends. CDR1 is MDHEN and CDR2 is SYDVKM in the germline V gene. CDR3 length: 14 residues.